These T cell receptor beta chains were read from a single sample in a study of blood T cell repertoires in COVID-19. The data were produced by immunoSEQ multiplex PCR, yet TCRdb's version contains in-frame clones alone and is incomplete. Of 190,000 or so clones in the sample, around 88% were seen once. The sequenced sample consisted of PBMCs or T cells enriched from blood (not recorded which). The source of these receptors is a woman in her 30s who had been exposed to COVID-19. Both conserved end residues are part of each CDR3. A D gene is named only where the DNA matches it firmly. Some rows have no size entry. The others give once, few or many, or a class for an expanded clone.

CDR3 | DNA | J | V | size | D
CATSSGDYTSYEQYF | TGTGCCACCAGCAGTGGGGACTATACCTCCTACGAGCAGTACTTC | TRBJ2-7 | TRBV15 | once | TRBD2
CAREGALNTEAFF | TGTGCCAGGGAGGGGGCCCTGAACACTGAAGCTTTCTTT | TRBJ1-1 | TRBV2 | - | TRBD1
CASSQDSVRGRGQPQHF | TGCGCCAGCAGCCAAGATAGTGTAAGGGGGCGTGGTCAGCCCCAGCATTTT | TRBJ1-5 | TRBV4-1 | - | TRBD1
CASSPSIYSYNSPLHF | TGTGCCAGTAGTCCGTCAATCTACTCCTATAATTCACCCCTCCACTTT | TRBJ1-6 | TRBV19 | - | -
CASSHSSGTSTDTQYF | TGTGCCAGCAGCCACAGCAGCGGAACTAGCACAGATACGCAGTATTTT | TRBJ2-3 | TRBV4-2 | - | -
CASSPLREPKNIQYF | TGTGCCAGCAGCCCTCTCCGGGAGCCAAAAAACATTCAGTACTTC | TRBJ2-4 | TRBV14 | - | -
CATRPGDRDGYTF | TGTGCCACCAGACCCGGGGACAGGGACGGCTACACCTTC | TRBJ1-2 | TRBV24-1 | - | TRBD1
CASSLLSPTSSGGAGRTGELFF | TGCGCCAGCAGCTTGCTGTCCCCAACGTCTAGCGGGGGGGCCGGGAGGACCGGGGAGCTGTTTTTT | TRBJ2-2 | TRBV5-1 | - | TRBD2
CASSFYGQGASYNSPLHF | TGTGCCAGCAGCTTCTACGGACAGGGGGCATCGTATAATTCACCCCTCCACTTT | TRBJ1-6 | TRBV7-8 | few | TRBD1
CASSERTGPVNMYF | TGTGCCAGCAGCGAACGGACAGGCCCCGTTAATATGTACTTC | TRBJ2-7 | TRBV3-1/TRBV3-2 | - | TRBD1
CASSQRDRVPNQPQHF | TGTGCCAGCAGCCAACGGGACAGGGTTCCCAATCAGCCCCAGCATTTT | TRBJ1-5 | TRBV4-2 | once | TRBD1
CASRPGDDTGELFF | TGTGCCAGCAGGCCGGGGGACGACACCGGGGAGCTGTTTTTT | TRBJ2-2 | TRBV6-5 | - | -
CASSRDRGRGNTIYF | TGTGCCAGCAGCCGTGACAGGGGACGCGGAAACACCATATATTTT | TRBJ1-3 | TRBV14 | - | TRBD1
CASSPTIGGDYGYTF | TGTGCCAGCAGCCCGACGATCGGGGGGGACTATGGCTACACCTTC | TRBJ1-2 | TRBV5-5 | - | -
CASSSNSDSPLHF | TGTGCCAGCAGCTCCAACAGTGATTCACCCCTCCACTTT | TRBJ1-6 | TRBV13 | - | -
CASSPLLQGAGNTIYF | TGTGCCAGCAGCCCACTATTACAGGGCGCTGGAAACACCATATATTTT | TRBJ1-3 | TRBV5-5 | - | -
CASSLDPLTGIYEQYF | TGCGCCAGCAGCTTGGATCCGTTGACAGGGATCTACGAGCAGTACTTC | TRBJ2-7 | TRBV5-1 | - | TRBD1
CASRINRDGEAFF | TGTGCCAGCAGAATCAACAGGGACGGTGAAGCTTTCTTT | TRBJ1-1 | TRBV6-6 | - | -
CATSEGGGASQPQHF | TGTGCCACCAGTGAGGGCGGGGGCGCGTCTCAGCCCCAGCATTTT | TRBJ1-5 | TRBV24-1 | - | -
CASSSRGDTEAFF | TGTGCCAGCAGTTCCCGGGGGGACACTGAAGCTTTCTTT | TRBJ1-1 | TRBV12-3/TRBV12-4 | - | -
CASSEYGQGASDPLHF | TGTGCTAGCAGCGAATACGGACAGGGGGCTTCGGACCCCCTCCACTTT | TRBJ1-6 | TRBV7-7 | - | TRBD1
CASSLNHQRGSEAFF | TGTGCCAGCAGTCTGAACCACCAACGTGGGAGTGAAGCTTTCTTT | TRBJ1-1 | TRBV6-5 | - | -
CASSLSKGQGAGYTF | TGTGCCAGCAGTTTATCGAAAGGGCAGGGGGCCGGCTACACCTTC | TRBJ1-2 | TRBV27 | - | TRBD1
CASRRGFLGGDTQYF | TGTGCCAGCAGGAGAGGTTTTCTGGGAGGAGATACGCAGTATTTT | TRBJ2-3 | TRBV6-5 | once | -
CASSFPTRPGGYTF | TGTGCCAGCAGCTTCCCGACACGCCCGGGGGGCTACACCTTC | TRBJ1-2 | TRBV5-4 | - | -
CASQDTQETQYF | TGTGCCAGCCAGGACACACAAGAGACCCAGTACTTC | TRBJ2-5 | TRBV2 | - | -
CARRDTTNYGYTF | TGTGCCAGACGCGACACCACTAACTATGGCTACACCTTC | TRBJ1-2 | TRBV6-5 | few | -